Shown below are 4 T cell receptor beta chains from a single sample sequenced in a study of graft-versus-host responses after intestinal transplantation. Libraries were prepared by immunoSEQ multiplex PCR; TCRdb keeps only in-frame clonotypes and omits some of them. The sample holds roughly 50,000 clones; about 90% are singletons and the top ten take about 6%. The input for sequencing was PBMCs, taken around 95 weeks after intestinal transplant. The source of these receptors is a human patient who received an intestinal transplant, so some T cells may come from the graft donor.

The chain has TRBV6-5 and TRBJ1-1; D possibly corresponds to TRBD1 (6 bases). Trimming took off 2 bases at V and 7 bases at J, with 14 bases between the two ends. Germline V gene data show CDR1 as MNHEY and CDR2 as SVGAGI. The CDR3 is 14 residues long. This CDR3 is CASSYGGREGEAFF. DNA for the CDR3: TGTGCCAGCAGTTACGGGGGCAGGGAGGGTGAAGCTTTCTTT.

V usage is TRBV27 and J usage is TRBJ1-5, with TRBD1 matching over 8 bases. Germline V gives CDR1 MNHEY, CDR2 SMNVEV (reference sequence). The CDR3 covers 16 residues. J gave up 6 bases and V 5 bases, and 12 bases lay outside the gene matches. As DNA, the CDR3 is TGTGCCAGCAGTCCAATTGGGCCTCAGGGGGCTCAGCCCCAGCATTTT. Protein sequence: CASSPIGPQGAQPQHF.

This clone was counted once. This rearrangement joins TRBV19 to TRBJ1-1; D call uncertain. CDR1 and CDR2 (germline): LNHDA, SQIVND (reference sequence). The CDR3 loop spans 9 amino acids. The germline V and J ends were trimmed by 7 bases and 7 bases, with 4 bases remaining between them. CDR3 in DNA: TGTGCCAGTAAGGGTGAAGCTTTCTTT. It codes for CASKGEAFF.

The rearrangement uses TRBV30 and TRBJ2-1; D is ambiguous. The ends were cut back, 1 base at V and 0 bases at J, with 10 bases in the middle. CDR1 GTSNPN and CDR2 SVGIG come from the germline V gene (reference sequence). The CDR3 length is 15 residues. Here the CDR3 DNA reads TGTGCCTGGAGTGGCCCCCCGAGCTCCTACAATGAGCAGTTCTTC. Translated, it gives CAWSGPPSSYNEQFF.